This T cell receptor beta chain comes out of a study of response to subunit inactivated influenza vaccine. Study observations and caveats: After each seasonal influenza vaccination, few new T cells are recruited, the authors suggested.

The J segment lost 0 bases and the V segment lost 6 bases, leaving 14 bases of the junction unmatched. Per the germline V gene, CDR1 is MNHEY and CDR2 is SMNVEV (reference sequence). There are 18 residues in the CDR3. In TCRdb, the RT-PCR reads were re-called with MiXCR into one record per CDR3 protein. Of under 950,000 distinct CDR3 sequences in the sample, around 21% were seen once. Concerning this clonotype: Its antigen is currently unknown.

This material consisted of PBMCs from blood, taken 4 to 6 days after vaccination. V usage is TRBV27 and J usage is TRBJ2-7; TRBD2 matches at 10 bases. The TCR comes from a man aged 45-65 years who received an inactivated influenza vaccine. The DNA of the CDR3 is TGTGCCAGCAGGGAAGCTAGCGGGGGACGTCCCTCCTCCTACGAGCAGTACTTC. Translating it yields CASREASGGRPSSYEQYF.